These 18 T cell receptor beta chains share one sample of origin, sequenced in a study of CD8 T cells in Susac syndrome. Random hexamers primed reverse transcription of roughly 0.45 to 1 ug RNA. MiXCR, applied by TCRdb to the immunoSEQ multiplex PCR reads, yields one record per CDR3 protein. Among over 140,000 distinct CDR3 sequences listed, 85% to 95% were seen once. The sample was CD4+ T cells from PBMCs. The source is a human donor with Susac syndrome.

The chain uses TRBV7-8 and TRBJ1-1; D is unresolved. The V end lost 1 base, the J end lost 6 bases, and 15 bases lay between the germline ends. Germline V gene data show CDR1 as SGHVS and CDR2 as FQNEAQ. CDR3 length: 15 residues. In DNA form, the CDR3 reads TGTGCCAGCAGCTTAGGGGGAGGCTTGATGGCTGAAGCTTTCTTT. Translating it yields CASSLGGGLMAEAFF.

This clonotype is a singleton in its sample. The chain combines TRBV14 with TRBJ1-2; D is uncertain. This CDR3 contains 13 residues. The V end was cut by 1 base, the J end by 8 bases, with 11 bases between. From germline, CDR1 is SGHDN and CDR2 FVKESK. The CDR3 DNA sequence: TGTGCCAGCAGCCAAGGAAGAGCGGGAGGCTACACCTTC. It codes for CASSQGRAGGYTF. The full variable domain, completed using reference TRBV14 and TRBJ1-2, is EAGVTQFPSHSVIEKGQTVTLRCDPISGHDNLYWYRRVMGKEIKFLLHFVKESKQDESGMPNNRFLAERTGGTYSTLKVQPAELEDSGVYFCASSQGRAGGYTFGSGTRLTVV.

A few counts support this clonotype. The chain combines TRBV7-2 with TRBJ2-7, with D hard to call. Trimming left V 1 base short and J 0 bases short, with 10 bases between. The CDR3 covers 15 residues. Germline V gene data show CDR1 as SGHTA and CDR2 as FQGNSA. CDR3 loop: CASSLGAGASYEQYF. In nucleotides, the CDR3 is TGTGCCAGCAGCTTAGGGGCAGGTGCCTCCTACGAGCAGTACTTC.

The V call is TRBV9, the J call TRBJ2-1, with D tentatively TRBD1 (5 bases). The CDR3 runs 16 residues. Germline CDR1 is SGDLS and CDR2 is YYNGEE. V was trimmed by 2 bases and J by 1 base, leaving 13 bases between them. DNA of the CDR3: TGTGCCAGCAGCGTCGATCCCCAGGGTTCCTACAATGAGCAGTTCTTC. This translates into CASSVDPQGSYNEQFF.

V usage is TRBV24-1 and J usage is TRBJ1-5, with a weak D call TRBD1 (5 bases). With 5 bases removed from V and 1 base from J, the gap between germline ends came to 8 bases. Germline-derived CDR1 and CDR2 are KGHDR and SFDVKD. This CDR3 is 14 amino acids long. The CDR3, as DNA: TGTGCCACCAGTGCTGGGGGAAGCAATCAGCCCCAGCATTTT. This encodes CATSAGGSNQPQHF.

V usage is TRBV15 and J usage is TRBJ2-1; D might be TRBD1 (6 bases). Germline values: CDR1 LNHNV, CDR2 YYDKDF (reference sequence). V was cut by 5 bases and J by 0 bases, with 11 bases left in between. CDR3 size: 15 residues. CDR3 in amino acids: CATSLDRGSYNEQFF. In nucleotides, the CDR3 is TGTGCCACCAGCTTGGACAGAGGCTCCTACAATGAGCAGTTCTTC.

This CDR3 reads CSAFGVQNTEAFF. As DNA, the CDR3 is TGCAGCGCCTTCGGGGTCCAGAACACTGAAGCTTTCTTT. The rearrangement uses TRBV29-1 and TRBJ1-1; D call uncertain. Trimming took off 7 bases at V and 1 base at J, with 13 bases between the two ends. CDR1 SQVTM and CDR2 ANQGSEA come from the germline V gene. The CDR3 totals 13 residues.

The genes are TRBV25-1 and TRBJ2-7; maybe TRBD1 (6 bases). The germline V and J ends were trimmed by 0 bases and 4 bases, with 10 bases remaining between them. The V gene's germline CDR1 is MGHDK and CDR2 SYGVNS. This CDR3 has 14 amino acids. CDR3 bases: TGTGCCAGCAGTGAATATTACAGGGAATACGAGCAGTACTTC. This encodes CASSEYYREYEQYF.

The V call is TRBV3-1, the J call TRBJ2-7, with 7 nucleotides matching TRBD2. This CDR3 region has 14 residues. V gave up 6 bases and J gave up 7 bases; unmatched junction bases: 12. Per germline, CDR1 LGHDT and CDR2 YNNKEL (reference sequence). The CDR3 DNA reads TGTGCCAGCAGGCCTAGCGGTGGAGGGGTTGAGCAGTACTTC. Translated: CASRPSGGGVEQYF.

The J gene is TRBJ2-2, the V gene TRBV3-1; D unclear. Deletions cut 7 bases from V and 2 bases from J, with 5 bases between. This CDR3 has 12 residues. Germline CDR1 is LGHDT and CDR2 is YNNKEL (reference sequence). Here the CDR3 reads CASNFNTGELFF. For the CDR3, the DNA is TGTGCCAGCAATTTTAACACCGGGGAGCTGTTTTTT.

CDR3 region: CASSLGGLAGAREQYF. In nucleotides, the CDR3 is TGTGCCAGCAGCTTAGGGGGACTAGCGGGAGCAAGAGAGCAGTACTTC. This chain joins TRBV7-9 and TRBJ2-7; 14 bases are shared with TRBD2. Germline V gene data show CDR1 as SEHNR and CDR2 as FQNEAQ (reference sequence). Unmatched junction bases numbered 6, after V lost 1 base and J lost 7 bases. The CDR3 covers 16 residues.

V gene TRBV12-3 or TRBV12-4 combines with J gene TRBJ1-1; 8 bases line up with TRBD1. J was trimmed by 4 bases and V by 3 bases; bases with no gene match: 1. This CDR3 is built from 13 residues. CDR3 in amino acids: CASSFGTGTEAFF. CDR3 nucleotide sequence: TGTGCCAGCAGTTTCGGGACAGGCACTGAAGCTTTCTTT.

This sequence joins TRBV18 and TRBJ2-4, with 7 nucleotides matching TRBD2. The CDR3 covers 16 residues. Germline-derived CDR1 and CDR2 are KGHSH and LQKENI. V shed 3 bases, J shed 5 bases, and the junction held 10 bases outside the gene matches. DNA of the CDR3: TGTGCCAGCTCACCTTTTACGACTAGCATGCAAAACATTCAGTACTTC. Translation gives CASSPFTTSMQNIQYF.

This clonotype was observed once. The chain is built from TRBV12-3 or TRBV12-4 and TRBJ2-7; D is unclear. The V end lost 5 bases, the J end lost 1 base, and 6 bases lay between the germline ends. The CDR3 totals 12 residues. The CDR3, as DNA: TGTGCCAGCAGTAAGTTTTCCTACGAGCAGTACTTC. Translating gives CASSKFSYEQYF.

The rearrangement uses TRBV9 and TRBJ1-2; D may be TRBD1 (6 bases). Trimming shortened V by 0 bases and J by 4 bases, and 13 bases separated the two germline ends. Germline assignment: CDR1 SGDLS and CDR2 YYNGEE. This CDR3 region has 15 residues. CDR3 DNA: TGTGCCAGCAGCGTAGCTCCGGACAGCTCCTATGGCTACACCTTC. Translated, it gives CASSVAPDSSYGYTF.

This chain connects TRBV23-1 to TRBJ1-1; D unresolved. TRBV23-1 is identified as an open reading frame with a role that is uncertain. CDR3 length: 17 residues. Trimming stripped 2 bases from V and 7 bases from J, with 23 bases between. CDR3 in DNA: TGCGCCAGCAGTCAAAGGTATCTAACCGGGGTGGTCCTTGAAGCTTTCTTT. It encodes CASSQRYLTGVVLEAFF.

The V call is TRBV20-1, the J call TRBJ2-5; TRBD2 matches 7 bases. With V trimmed by 3 bases and J by 5 bases, 6 bases remained unmatched. Germline values: CDR1 DFQATT, CDR2 SNEGSKA (reference sequence). The CDR3 covers 13 residues. DNA for the CDR3: TGCAGTGCTAGTCGGCGGGAGCATGAGACCCAGTACTTC. Its protein is CSASRREHETQYF.

The chain carries TRBV7-2 and TRBJ2-7; the D call may be TRBD1 or TRBD2 (5 bases each). CDR3 length: 15 residues. CDR1 SGHTA and CDR2 FQGNSA come from the germline V gene. The V and J ends lost 0 bases and 2 bases respectively, with 11 bases between them. The CDR3 coding sequence is TGTGCCAGCAGCTTAGCGTTTGGGGGAACCTACGAGCAGTACTTC. Its translation is CASSLAFGGTYEQYF.